This is a list of T cell receptor beta chains from one sample in a study of siplizumab effects on memory and regulatory T cells. Profiling relied on immunoSEQ multiplex PCR, and the TCRdb table lists in-frame clones only, not all of them. The sample carries over 85,000 clones, more than 85% recorded once. Sample: CD8+ T cells sorted from blood. The receptors derive from a human donor in good health. Both conserved end residues are part of each CDR3. A D gene is named only where the DNA matches it firmly. Expanded clones are given a class, and other clones once, few, many or no size at all.

.,TRBD1,TRBJ2-7,TRBV27,TGTGCCAGCGGTAACCAAAGACAGGGGGCTTACGAGCAGTACTTC,CASGNQRQGAYEQYF
.,.,TRBJ1-3,TRBV19,TGTGCCAGTTGGACCGGTCGGCGGTCCTCTGGAAACACCATATATTTT,CASWTGRRSSGNTIYF
.,.,TRBJ2-5,TRBV19,TGTGCCAGTAGTATTTGGTGGAGTTCCTTCCAAGAGACCCAGTACTTC,CASSIWWSSFQETQYF
.,.,TRBJ2-6,TRBV6-5,TGTGCCAGCAGTTACTCAGGCGACAGGGCCAACGTCCTGACTTTC,CASSYSGDRANVLTF
.,.,TRBJ2-7,TRBV19,TGTGCCAGTAGGGGACACCCGACCGAGCAGTACTTC,CASRGHPTEQYF
.,.,TRBJ1-5,TRBV5-5,TGTGCCAGCAGCTTGGAAGGGTCCGGAGGGCAGCCCCAGCATTTT,CASSLEGSGGQPQHF
.,.,TRBJ2-7,TRBV5-4,TGTGCCAGCAGCATCGACGGGAGCTCCTACGAGCAGTACTTC,CASSIDGSSYEQYF
once,.,TRBJ2-1,TRBV7-3,TGTGCCAGCAGCTTATCTGGACTCGGCAATGAGCAGTTCTTC,CASSLSGLGNEQFF
.,.,TRBJ2-7,TRBV7-9,TGTGCCAGCAGTCCCCCGGCCGCGGTCTTCTACGAGCAGTACTTC,CASSPPAAVFYEQYF
.,TRBD2,TRBJ2-7,TRBV29-1,TGCAGCGTTGTAGGCGGGAGCTCCTACGAGCAGTACTTC,CSVVGGSSYEQYF
once,TRBD2,TRBJ2-3,TRBV11-3,TGTGCCAGCAGCTTAATGGGGCGGGAGCCTGGCCCAGATACGCAGTATTTT,CASSLMGREPGPDTQYF
.,TRBD2,TRBJ2-1,TRBV2,TGTGCCAGCAGTGAAGCTTCGGGAGGGGAGCAGTTCTTC,CASSEASGGEQFF
.,.,TRBJ1-1,TRBV13,TGTGCCAGCGCGATTGGCATGAACACTGAAGCTTTCTTT,CASAIGMNTEAFF
.,.,TRBJ2-5,TRBV29-1,TGCAGCGTTGGGGCCTGGTCAGGCGGTGAGACCCAGTACTTC,CSVGAWSGGETQYF
.,.,TRBJ1-5,TRBV19,TGTGCCAGTAGTATAGGACCTATCAGCAATCAGCCCCAGCATTTT,CASSIGPISNQPQHF
.,.,TRBJ1-2,TRBV21-1,TGTGCCAGCAGCAAAACAAGGGGGGGGACAGGGTTATTCTATGGCTACACCTTC,CASSKTRGGTGLFYGYTF
.,TRBD2,TRBJ2-5,TRBV7-9,TGTGCCAGCAGCCCCGGGACTAGCGGGAGGGTGGAGACCCAGTACTTC,CASSPGTSGRVETQYF
.,.,TRBJ1-1,TRBV27,TGTGCCAGCAGTTTCGGGGAGAACACTGAAGCTTTCTTT,CASSFGENTEAFF
.,TRBD1,TRBJ2-5,TRBV10-3,TGTGCCATCAGTGAGGGACAGGGGGACGAGACCCAGTACTTC,CAISEGQGDETQYF
.,.,TRBJ2-7,TRBV7-6,TGTGCCAGCAGCTTAGGGGCAGTTACCGAGCAGTACTTC,CASSLGAVTEQYF
.,.,TRBJ2-7,TRBV27,TGTGCCAGCAGTTTGGGTAGGACTACAACCTACGAGCAGTACTTC,CASSLGRTTTYEQYF
.,TRBD1,TRBJ2-1,TRBV13,TGTGCCAGCAGCTTCGTATCTGGGACAGGGGGCTACGTTTACAATGAGCAGTTCTTC,CASSFVSGTGGYVYNEQFF
.,.,TRBJ2-7,TRBV19,TGTGCCAGTAGTATCGAAGAGTCGGCATCCTACGAGCAGTACTTC,CASSIEESASYEQYF
.,TRBD1,TRBJ2-5,TRBV2,TGTGCCAGCAGTGGTGGGACAGGGGGGCAAGAGACCCAGTACTTC,CASSGGTGGQETQYF
.,TRBD1,TRBJ2-2,TRBV9,TGTGCCAGCAGCGCATGGGACAGAAACACCGGGGAGCTGTTTTTT,CASSAWDRNTGELFF
.,.,TRBJ1-1,TRBV7-3,TGTGCCAGCAGCTTAGGGATCGGGAACACTGAAGCTTTCTTT,CASSLGIGNTEAFF
.,.,TRBJ1-4,TRBV5-4,TGTGCCAGCAGCTTGTGGGAGCAGGCAACTAATGAAAAACTGTTTTTT,CASSLWEQATNEKLFF
few,TRBD2,TRBJ2-1,TRBV12-5,TGTGCTAGTGGTTCCCAGGAGGCTAGCGGGGGGGCCAGCGATGAGCAGTTCTTC,CASGSQEASGGASDEQFF
.,.,TRBJ1-5,TRBV27,TGTGCCAGCAGTTGGCAAAGCAATCAGCCCCAGCATTTT,CASSWQSNQPQHF
.,TRBD2,TRBJ2-3,TRBV29-1,TGCAGCGTTGTTGGACTAGCGGGCACAGATACGCAGTATTTT,CSVVGLAGTDTQYF
.,.,TRBJ1-5,TRBV4-1,TGCGCCAGCAGCCAAGTAAGTTCTGGATCTCAGCCCCAGCATTTT,CASSQVSSGSQPQHF
once,TRBD2,TRBJ2-1,TRBV19,TGTGCCAGTAGTGCCGGGACTAGCGCATACAATGAGCAGTTCTTC,CASSAGTSAYNEQFF
.,.,TRBJ1-4,TRBV7-9,TGTGCCAGCAGCCCAGGGGATCATACAACTAATGAAAAACTGTTTTTT,CASSPGDHTTNEKLFF
.,.,TRBJ2-3,TRBV5-3,TGTGCCAGAAGACCGAAGGACACAGATACGCAGTATTTT,CARRPKDTDTQYF
.,.,TRBJ1-6,TRBV9,TGTGCCAGCAGCCCCCTACAGGGAAGTAATTCACCCCTCCACTTT,CASSPLQGSNSPLHF
.,.,TRBJ1-6,TRBV27,TGTGCCAGCGGGACGGGTAGCAATTATAATTCACCCCTCCACTTT,CASGTGSNYNSPLHF
.,.,TRBJ2-7,TRBV7-8,TGTGCCAGCACCCCGGGGGACACCGAATACGAGCAGTACTTC,CASTPGDTEYEQYF